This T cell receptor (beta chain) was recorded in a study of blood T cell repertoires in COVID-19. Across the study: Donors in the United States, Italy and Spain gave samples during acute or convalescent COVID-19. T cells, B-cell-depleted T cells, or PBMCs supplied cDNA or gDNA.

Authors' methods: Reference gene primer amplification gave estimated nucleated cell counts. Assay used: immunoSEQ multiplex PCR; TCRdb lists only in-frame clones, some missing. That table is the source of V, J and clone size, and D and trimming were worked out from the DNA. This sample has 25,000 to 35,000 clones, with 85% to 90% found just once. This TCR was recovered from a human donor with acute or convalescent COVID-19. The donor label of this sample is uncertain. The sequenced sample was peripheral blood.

CDR3: CASSFTPTGENGYTF. The CDR3 nucleotides are TGTGCCAGCAGCTTTACACCGACAGGGGAAAATGGCTACACCTTC. The chain carries TRBV7-8 and TRBJ1-2; 8 nucleotides align to TRBD1. CDR3 length: 15 amino acids. The V segment lost 3 bases and the J segment 6 bases; nucleotides outside the gene matches: 9. Germline V gives CDR1 SGHVS, CDR2 FQNEAQ.